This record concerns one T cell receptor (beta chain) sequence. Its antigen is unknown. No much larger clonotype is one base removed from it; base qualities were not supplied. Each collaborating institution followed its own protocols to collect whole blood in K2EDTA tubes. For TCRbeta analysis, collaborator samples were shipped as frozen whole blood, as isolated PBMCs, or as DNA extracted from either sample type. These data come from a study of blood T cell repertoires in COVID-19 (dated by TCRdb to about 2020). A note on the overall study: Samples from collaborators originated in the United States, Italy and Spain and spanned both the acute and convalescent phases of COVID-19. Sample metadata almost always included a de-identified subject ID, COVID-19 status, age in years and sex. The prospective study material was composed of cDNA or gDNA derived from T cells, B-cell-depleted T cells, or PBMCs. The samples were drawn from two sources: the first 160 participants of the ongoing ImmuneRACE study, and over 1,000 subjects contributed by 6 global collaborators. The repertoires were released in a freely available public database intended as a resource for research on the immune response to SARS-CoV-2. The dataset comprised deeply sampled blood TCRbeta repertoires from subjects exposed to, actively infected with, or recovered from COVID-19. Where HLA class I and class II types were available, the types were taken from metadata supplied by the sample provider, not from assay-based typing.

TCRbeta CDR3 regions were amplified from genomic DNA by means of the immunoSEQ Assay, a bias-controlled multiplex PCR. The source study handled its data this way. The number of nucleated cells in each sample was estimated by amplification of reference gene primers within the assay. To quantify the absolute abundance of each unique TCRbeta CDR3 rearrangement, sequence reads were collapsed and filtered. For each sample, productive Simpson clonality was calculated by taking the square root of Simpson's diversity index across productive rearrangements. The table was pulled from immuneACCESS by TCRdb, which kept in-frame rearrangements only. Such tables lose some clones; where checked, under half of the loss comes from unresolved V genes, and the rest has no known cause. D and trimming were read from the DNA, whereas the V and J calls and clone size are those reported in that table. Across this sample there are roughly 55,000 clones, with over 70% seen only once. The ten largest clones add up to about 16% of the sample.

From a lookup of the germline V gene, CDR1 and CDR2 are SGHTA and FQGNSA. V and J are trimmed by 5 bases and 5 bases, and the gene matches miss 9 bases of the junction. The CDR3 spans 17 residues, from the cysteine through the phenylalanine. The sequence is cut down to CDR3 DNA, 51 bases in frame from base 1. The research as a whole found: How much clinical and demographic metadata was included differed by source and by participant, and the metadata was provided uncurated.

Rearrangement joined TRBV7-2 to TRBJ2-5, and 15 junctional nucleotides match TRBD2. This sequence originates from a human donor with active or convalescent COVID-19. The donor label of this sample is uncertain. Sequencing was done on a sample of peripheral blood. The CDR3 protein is CASSTGLAGGTVETQYF. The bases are TGTGCCAGCAGCACGGGACTAGCGGGAGGAACCGTGGAGACCCAGTACTTC.